This T cell receptor (beta chain) was sequenced for a study of response to subunit inactivated influenza vaccine. Study-level points and caveats: Each seasonal influenza vaccination recruits few new T cells, the authors suggested.

TCRdb redid the calling of the RT-PCR reads with MiXCR, one entry per CDR3 protein. The sample has hundreds of thousands of distinct CDR3 sequences; about a fifth are singletons. Notes on this clonotype: What it binds is unknown.

Germline values: CDR1 MNHEY, CDR2 SMNVEV (reference sequence). CDR3 length: 15 amino acids. V was shortened by 4 bases and J by 8 bases, with 17 bases between the two germline ends. The V call is TRBV27, the J call TRBJ1-4; D is undetermined. The receptor was isolated from a man aged 50-75 years who received an inactivated influenza vaccine. The material sequenced was PBMCs from blood, taken around 22 months after vaccination. The DNA of the CDR3 is TGTGCCAGCAGTTCGTTTTGGCCGGCAGGCGAAAAACTGTTTTTT. It encodes CASSSFWPAGEKLFF. The whole variable domain, remainder taken from reference TRBV27 and TRBJ1-4, is EAQVTQNPRYLITVTGKKLTVTCSQNMNHEYMSWYRQDPGLGLRQIYYSMNVEVTDKGDVPEGYKVSRKEKRNFPLILESPSPNQTSLYFCASSSFWPAGEKLFFGSGTQLSVL.